Reported below is one T cell receptor (beta chain). The assay was immunoSEQ multiplex PCR, and TCRdb's table has in-frame clones only and misses some. The sample has 90,000 to 100,000 clones, approximately 90% seen once. The entry originates in a study of blood T cell repertoires in COVID-19. Whole-study context: The analysed material was cDNA or gDNA that came from T cells, B-cell-depleted T cells, or PBMCs.

The CDR3 covers 14 residues. CDR1 is SGHAT and CDR2 is FQNNGV in the germline V gene. V was clipped by 5 bases and J by 2 bases; unmatched bases: 4. The rearrangement joins TRBV11-2 to TRBJ1-2; 8 bases agree with TRBD1. This sequence originates from a man aged 70 or older with acute or convalescent COVID-19. The sequencing sample was made of peripheral blood. The DNA for the CDR3 is TGTGCCAGCAGCACAGGGGGGGGCAACTATGGCTACACCTTC. Translating it yields CASSTGGGNYGYTF.